The sequence of this TCR beta chain was determined in a study of PD-1 blockade in classical Hodgkin lymphoma. Assay: immunoSEQ multiplex PCR; the TCRdb copy retains only in-frame clones and omits some. The data contain around 60,000 clones, over 85% of them singletons. CDR1 is SGHAT and CDR2 is FQNNGV in the germline V gene. V was shortened by 4 bases and J by 4 bases, with 14 bases between the two germline ends. CDR3 length: 15 amino acids. The time point here: cycle 4 day 1 (C4D1), after more than five weeks of nivolumab. Each patient's relapse followed autologous stem cell transplantation, and brentuximab vedotin exposure varied.

Sequences were derived from peripheral blood mononuclear cells (PBMCs), sampled before the fourth cycle of nivolumab. The clonotype was recovered from a human donor with classical Hodgkin lymphoma. V usage is TRBV11-2 and J usage is TRBJ2-1, with D possibly TRBD2 on 6 matching bases. The CDR3 region is CASSSLEGSYNEQFF. The CDR3 bases are TGTGCCAGCAGCTCTTTGGAGGGAAGTTACAATGAGCAGTTCTTC.